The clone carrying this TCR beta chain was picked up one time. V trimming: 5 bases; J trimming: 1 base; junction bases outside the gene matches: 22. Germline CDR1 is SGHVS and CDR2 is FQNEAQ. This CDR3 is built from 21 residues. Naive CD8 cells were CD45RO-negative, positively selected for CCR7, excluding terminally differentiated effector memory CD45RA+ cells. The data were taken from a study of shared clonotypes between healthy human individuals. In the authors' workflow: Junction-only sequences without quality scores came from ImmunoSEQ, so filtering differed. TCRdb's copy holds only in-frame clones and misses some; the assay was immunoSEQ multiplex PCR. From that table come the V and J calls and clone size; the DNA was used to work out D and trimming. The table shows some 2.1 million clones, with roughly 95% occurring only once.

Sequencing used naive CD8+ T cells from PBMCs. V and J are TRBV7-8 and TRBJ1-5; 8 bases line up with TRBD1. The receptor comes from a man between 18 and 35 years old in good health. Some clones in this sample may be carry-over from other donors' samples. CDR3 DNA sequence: TGTGCCAGCAGCAACCCCTCGGGGAGCGCAGGGGGCTACTTGAGCAATCAGCCCCAGCATTTT. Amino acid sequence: CASSNPSGSAGGYLSNQPQHF.